Below, one T cell receptor beta chain is given with its context. Its antigen remains unidentified. Unique molecular identifiers were used in preparing the TCRbeta library. TCRdb fed the PCR reads into MiXCR, producing one record per CDR3 protein. The table lists approximately 980,000 distinct CDR3 sequences, about 29% of them singletons. V shed 4 bases, J shed 9 bases, and the junction held 10 bases outside the gene matches. The CDR3 has 14 residues. Per the germline V gene, CDR1 is SNHLY and CDR2 is FYNNEI. The sample is drawn from a study of T-cell reconstitution after alpha-beta-depleted transplantation in children. General study findings and limits: High day-60 TCRbeta diversity in some patients came from surviving recipient T cells and thymic progenitors. One year post-transplant, T-cell counts and diversity were largely derived from T cells produced anew.

This TCR was recovered from a boy less than two years old who had a stem cell transplant for SCID, so the T cells may come from the graft donor. The starting material was PBMCs, mostly from graft donor cells, obtained 360 days after TCRalphabeta/CD19-depleted stem cell transplant. The genes are TRBV2 and TRBJ2-3, with 7 bases that match TRBD2. CDR3 sequence: CASSGWGGSRTQYF. In nucleotides, the CDR3 is TGTGCCAGCAGTGGATGGGGGGGAAGCCGGACGCAGTATTTT.